The clone carrying this T cell receptor beta chain was seen a handful of times. The antigen is not known. The CDR3 runs 12 residues. Germline values: CDR1 SEHNR, CDR2 FQNEAQ (reference sequence). Trimming left V 7 bases short and J 6 bases short, with 12 bases between. Each CDR3 protein is one row after TCRdb ran MiXCR on the reads. The table includes more than 250,000 distinct CDR3 sequences, just under 25% detected once. This entry is derived from a study of T cell repertoires in cytomegalovirus infection. Study at large: HLA-B-restricted CMV epitopes that are well studied, plus recently identified HLA-C-restricted ones, were used by the study. From public TCR beta signatures came an indication of both CMV infection and matching HLA type.

Study-level findings and limits: The response measured ex vivo was dominated by TCR beta clonotypes (HLA-C-restricted and CMV-specific). Cumulative public TCR beta family frequency identified carriers of CMV plus the relevant HLA.

The chain has TRBV7-9 and TRBJ1-2; weak D call: TRBD1 (6 bases). The receptor comes from a human donor in good health (CMV status not recorded). Some clones in this sample may be carry-over from other donors' samples. The source was cultured PBMCs, collected from culture after CMV antigen stimulation. The CDR3 nucleotides are TGTGCCAGCAACGGACAGAGAGATGGCTACACCTTC. Its protein product is CASNGQRDGYTF.